The T cell receptor (beta chain) under discussion was sequenced for a study of cytomegalovirus exposure and HLA in healthy donors. Study-wide context: A previous analysis identified 95 million to 130 million unique TCR beta sequences derived from some 170 million T cells.

As for the donors, each was a healthy bone marrow donor. Of note for this clone: Antigen specificity is unknown.

This PCR relied on a set of 60 Vbeta primers and 13 Jbeta primers. The data were produced by immunoSEQ multiplex PCR, yet TCRdb's version contains in-frame clones alone and is incomplete. The sample consists of around 90,000 clones, around nine tenths of them appearing once. Germline loops: CDR1 SGHVS, CDR2 FNYEAQ. CDR3 length: 17 residues. Study findings and constraints: As a later analysis revealed, the rate of TCR association differed by HLA locus, with DRB1 most and HLA-C fewest. A later analysis linked a missense variant in DCLRE1C to the trimming of TCR beta V and J genes.

The TCR was taken from a man younger than 45 in good health and CMV-seropositive. This chain uses TRBV7-6 with TRBJ2-5; 8 bases are a match to TRBD2. The better agreement between TRBJ2-7 and the DNA end casts doubt on the J call. Sequencing was performed on PBMCs. The CDR3 bases are TGTGCCAGCAGCCTCACTCCAACGGGAGGGCCTCCCTACGAGCAGTACTTC. Encoded protein: CASSLTPTGGPPYEQYF.